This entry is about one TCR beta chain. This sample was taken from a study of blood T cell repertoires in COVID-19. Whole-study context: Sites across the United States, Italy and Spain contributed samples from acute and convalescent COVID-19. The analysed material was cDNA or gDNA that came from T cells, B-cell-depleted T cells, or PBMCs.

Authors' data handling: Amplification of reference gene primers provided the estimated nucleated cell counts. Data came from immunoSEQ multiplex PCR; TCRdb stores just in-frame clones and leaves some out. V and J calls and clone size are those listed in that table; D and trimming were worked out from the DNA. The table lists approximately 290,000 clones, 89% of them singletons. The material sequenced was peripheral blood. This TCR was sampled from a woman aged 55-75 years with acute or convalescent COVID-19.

This CDR3 reads CASSLGRQGFWETQYF. CDR3 sequence (DNA): TGTGCCAGCAGTTTAGGACGACAGGGATTTTGGGAGACCCAGTACTTC. J is TRBJ2-5 and V is TRBV27; the match to TRBD1 covers 7 bases. Germline V CDR1 and CDR2: MNHEY, SMNVEV (reference sequence). This CDR3 region has 16 residues. Germline trimming cut 2 bases from V and 5 bases from J; bases unmatched to any gene: 11.